This TCR beta chain was documented in a study of CD8+ T cells in alopecia areata. The sample's treatment: oral pan-JAK inhibitor, 5-10 mg twice daily. In regard to this clone: Its matching antigen is unknown.

Extraction of RNA preceded its reverse transcription into cDNA, which served as the sequencing template. Using immunoSEQ multiplex PCR, the repertoire was profiled, and TCRdb retains in-frame clones only, with some absent. Of tens of thousands of clones in the sample, about 71% were seen once. The length of the CDR3 is 15 residues. The trim removed 0 bases at V and 2 bases at J, leaving 0 bases unmatched. The germline V gene encodes CDR1 ENHRY and CDR2 SYGVKD. Findings and limits, study-wide: Lesional scalp displayed greater clonality than normal scalp, most notably in alopecia totalis/universalis. The treated group had a single nonresponder, limiting CD8+ expansion-response conclusions.

The specimen was CD8+ T cells sorted from blood, collected at week 44, from a patient treated with tofacitinib. The rearrangement links TRBV10-3 to TRBJ2-7; 11 bases agree with TRBD2. The receptor was isolated from a human donor with alopecia areata. As DNA, the CDR3 is TGTGCCATCAGTGAGTCGGGACTAGCGGCCTACGAGCAGTACTTC. Translating it yields CAISESGLAAYEQYF.